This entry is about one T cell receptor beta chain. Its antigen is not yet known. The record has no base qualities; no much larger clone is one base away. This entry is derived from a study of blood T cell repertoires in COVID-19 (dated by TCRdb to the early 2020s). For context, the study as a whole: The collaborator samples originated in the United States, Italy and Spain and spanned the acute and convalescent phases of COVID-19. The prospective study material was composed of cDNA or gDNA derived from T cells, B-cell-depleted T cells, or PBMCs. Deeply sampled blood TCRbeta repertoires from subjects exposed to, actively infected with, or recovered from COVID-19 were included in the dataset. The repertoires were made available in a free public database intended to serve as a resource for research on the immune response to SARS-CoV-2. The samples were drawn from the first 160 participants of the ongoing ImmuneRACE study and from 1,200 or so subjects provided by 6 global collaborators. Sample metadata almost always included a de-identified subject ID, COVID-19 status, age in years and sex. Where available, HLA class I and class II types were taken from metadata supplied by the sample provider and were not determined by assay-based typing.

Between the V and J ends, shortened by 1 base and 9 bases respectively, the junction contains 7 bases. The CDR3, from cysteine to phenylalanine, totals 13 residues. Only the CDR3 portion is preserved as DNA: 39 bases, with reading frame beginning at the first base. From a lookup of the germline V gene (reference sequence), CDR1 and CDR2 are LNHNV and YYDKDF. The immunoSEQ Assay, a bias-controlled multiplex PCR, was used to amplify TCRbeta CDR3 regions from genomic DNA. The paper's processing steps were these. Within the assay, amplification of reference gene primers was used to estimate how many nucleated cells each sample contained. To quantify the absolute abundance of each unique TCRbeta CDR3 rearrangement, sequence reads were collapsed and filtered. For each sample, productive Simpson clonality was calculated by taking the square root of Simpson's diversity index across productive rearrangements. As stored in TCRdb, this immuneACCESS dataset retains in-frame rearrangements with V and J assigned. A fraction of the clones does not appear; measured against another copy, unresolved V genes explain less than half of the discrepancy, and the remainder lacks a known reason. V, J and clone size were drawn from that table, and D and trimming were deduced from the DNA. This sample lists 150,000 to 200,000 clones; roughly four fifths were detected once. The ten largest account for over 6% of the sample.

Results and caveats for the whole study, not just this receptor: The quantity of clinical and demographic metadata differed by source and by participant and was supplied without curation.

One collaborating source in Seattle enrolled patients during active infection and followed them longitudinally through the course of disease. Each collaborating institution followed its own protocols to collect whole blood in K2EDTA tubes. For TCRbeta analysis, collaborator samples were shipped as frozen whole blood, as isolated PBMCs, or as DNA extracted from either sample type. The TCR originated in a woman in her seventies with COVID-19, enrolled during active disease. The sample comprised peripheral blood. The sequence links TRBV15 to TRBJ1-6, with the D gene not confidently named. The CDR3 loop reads CATSRAGSSPLHF. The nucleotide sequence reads TGTGCCACCAGCAGAGCCGGGAGTTCACCCCTCCACTTT.